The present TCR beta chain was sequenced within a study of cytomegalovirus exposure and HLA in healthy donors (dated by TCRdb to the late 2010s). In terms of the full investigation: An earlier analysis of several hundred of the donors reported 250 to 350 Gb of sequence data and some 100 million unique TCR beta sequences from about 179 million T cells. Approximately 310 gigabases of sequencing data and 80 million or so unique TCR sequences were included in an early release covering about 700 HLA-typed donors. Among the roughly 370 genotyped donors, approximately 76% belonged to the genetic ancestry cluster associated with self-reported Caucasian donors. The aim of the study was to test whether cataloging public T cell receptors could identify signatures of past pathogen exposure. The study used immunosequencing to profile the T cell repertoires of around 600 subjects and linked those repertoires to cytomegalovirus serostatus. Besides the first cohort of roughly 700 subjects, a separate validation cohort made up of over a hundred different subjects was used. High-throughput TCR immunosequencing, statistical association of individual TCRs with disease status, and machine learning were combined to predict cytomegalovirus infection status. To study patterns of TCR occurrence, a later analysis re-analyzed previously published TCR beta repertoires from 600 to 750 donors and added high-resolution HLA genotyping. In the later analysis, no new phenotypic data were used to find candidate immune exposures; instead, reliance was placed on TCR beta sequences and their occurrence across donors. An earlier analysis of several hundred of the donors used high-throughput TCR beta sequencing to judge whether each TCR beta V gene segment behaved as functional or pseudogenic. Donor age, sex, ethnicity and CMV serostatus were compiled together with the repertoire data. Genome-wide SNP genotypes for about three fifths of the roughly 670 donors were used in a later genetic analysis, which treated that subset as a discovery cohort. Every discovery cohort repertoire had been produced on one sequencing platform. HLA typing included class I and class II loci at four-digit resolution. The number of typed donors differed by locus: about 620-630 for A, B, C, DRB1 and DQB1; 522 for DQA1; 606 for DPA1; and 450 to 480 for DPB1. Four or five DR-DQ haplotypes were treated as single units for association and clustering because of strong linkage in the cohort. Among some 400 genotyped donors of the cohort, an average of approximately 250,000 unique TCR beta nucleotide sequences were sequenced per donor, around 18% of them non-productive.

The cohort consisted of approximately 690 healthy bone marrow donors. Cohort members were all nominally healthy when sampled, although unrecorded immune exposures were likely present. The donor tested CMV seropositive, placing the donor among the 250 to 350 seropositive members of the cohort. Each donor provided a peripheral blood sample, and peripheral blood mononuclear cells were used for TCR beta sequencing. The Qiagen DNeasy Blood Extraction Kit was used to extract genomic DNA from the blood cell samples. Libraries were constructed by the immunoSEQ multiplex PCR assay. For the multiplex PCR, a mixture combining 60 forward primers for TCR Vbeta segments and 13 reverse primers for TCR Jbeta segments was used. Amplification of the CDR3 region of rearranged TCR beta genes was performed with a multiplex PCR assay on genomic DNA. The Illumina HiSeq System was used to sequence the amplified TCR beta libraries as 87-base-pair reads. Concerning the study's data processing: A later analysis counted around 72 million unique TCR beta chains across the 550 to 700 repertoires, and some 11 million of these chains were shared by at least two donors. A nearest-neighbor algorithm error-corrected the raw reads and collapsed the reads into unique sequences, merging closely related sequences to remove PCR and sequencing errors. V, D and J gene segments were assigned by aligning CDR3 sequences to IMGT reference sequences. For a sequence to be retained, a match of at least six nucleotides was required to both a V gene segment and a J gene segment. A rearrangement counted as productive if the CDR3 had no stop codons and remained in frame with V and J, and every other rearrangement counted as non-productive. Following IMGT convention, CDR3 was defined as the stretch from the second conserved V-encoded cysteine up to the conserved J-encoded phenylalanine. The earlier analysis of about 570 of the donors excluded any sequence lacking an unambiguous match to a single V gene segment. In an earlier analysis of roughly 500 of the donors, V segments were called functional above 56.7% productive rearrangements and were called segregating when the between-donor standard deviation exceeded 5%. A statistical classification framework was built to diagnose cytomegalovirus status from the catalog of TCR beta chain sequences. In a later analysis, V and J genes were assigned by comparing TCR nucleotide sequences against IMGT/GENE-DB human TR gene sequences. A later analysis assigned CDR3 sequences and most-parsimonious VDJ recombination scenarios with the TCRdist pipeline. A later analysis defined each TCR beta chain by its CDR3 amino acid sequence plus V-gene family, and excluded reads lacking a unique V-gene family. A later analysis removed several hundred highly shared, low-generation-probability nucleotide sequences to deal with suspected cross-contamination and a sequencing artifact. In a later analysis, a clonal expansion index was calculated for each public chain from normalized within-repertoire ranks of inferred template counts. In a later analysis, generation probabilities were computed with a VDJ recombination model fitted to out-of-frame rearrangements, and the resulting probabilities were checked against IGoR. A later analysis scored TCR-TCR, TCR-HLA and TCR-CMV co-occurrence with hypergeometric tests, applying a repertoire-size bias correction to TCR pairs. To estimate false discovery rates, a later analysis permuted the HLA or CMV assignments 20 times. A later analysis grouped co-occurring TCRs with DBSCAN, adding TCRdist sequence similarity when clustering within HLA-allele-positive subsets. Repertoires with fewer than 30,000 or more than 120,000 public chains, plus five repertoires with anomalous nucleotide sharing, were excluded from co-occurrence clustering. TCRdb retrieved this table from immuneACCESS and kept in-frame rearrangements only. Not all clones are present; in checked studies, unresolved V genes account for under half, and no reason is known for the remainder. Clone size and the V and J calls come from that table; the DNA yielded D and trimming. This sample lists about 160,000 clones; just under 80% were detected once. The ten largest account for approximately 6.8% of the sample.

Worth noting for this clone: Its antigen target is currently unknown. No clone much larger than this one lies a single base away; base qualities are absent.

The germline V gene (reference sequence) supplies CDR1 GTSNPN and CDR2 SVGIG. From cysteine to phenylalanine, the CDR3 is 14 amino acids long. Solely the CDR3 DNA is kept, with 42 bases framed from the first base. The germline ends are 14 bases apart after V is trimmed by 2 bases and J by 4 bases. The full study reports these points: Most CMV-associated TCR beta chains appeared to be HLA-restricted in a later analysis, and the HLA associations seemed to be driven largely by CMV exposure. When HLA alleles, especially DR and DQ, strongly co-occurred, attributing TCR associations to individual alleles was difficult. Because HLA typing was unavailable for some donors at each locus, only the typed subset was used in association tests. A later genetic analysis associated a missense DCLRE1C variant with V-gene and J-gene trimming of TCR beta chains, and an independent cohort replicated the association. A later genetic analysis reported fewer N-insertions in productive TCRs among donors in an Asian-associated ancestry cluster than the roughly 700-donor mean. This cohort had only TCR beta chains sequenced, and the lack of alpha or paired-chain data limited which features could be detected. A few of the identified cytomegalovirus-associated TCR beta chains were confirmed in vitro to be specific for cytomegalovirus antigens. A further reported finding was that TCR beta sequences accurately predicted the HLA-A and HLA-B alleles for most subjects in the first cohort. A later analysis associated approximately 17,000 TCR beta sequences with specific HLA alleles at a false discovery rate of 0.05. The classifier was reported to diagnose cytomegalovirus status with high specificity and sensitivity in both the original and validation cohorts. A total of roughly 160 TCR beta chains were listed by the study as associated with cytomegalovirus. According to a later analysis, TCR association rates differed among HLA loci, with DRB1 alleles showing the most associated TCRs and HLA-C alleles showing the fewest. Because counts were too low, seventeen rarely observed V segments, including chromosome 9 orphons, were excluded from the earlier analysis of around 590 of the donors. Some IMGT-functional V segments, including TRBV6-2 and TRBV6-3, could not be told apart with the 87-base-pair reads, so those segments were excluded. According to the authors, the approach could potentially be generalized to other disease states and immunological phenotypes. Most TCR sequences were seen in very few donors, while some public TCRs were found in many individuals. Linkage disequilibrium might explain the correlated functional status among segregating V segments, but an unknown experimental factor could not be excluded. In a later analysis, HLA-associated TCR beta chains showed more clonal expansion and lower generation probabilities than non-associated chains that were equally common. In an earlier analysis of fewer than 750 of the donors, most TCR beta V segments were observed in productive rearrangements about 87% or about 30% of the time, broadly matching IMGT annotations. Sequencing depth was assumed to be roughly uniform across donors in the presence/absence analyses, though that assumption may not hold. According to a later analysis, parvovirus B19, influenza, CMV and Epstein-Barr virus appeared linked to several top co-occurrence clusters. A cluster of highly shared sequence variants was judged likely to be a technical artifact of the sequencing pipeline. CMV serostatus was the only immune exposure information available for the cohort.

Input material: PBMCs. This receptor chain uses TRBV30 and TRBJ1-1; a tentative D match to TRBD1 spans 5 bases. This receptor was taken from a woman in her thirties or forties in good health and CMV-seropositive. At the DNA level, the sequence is TGTGCCTGGAGTTCAAGGGGTGTCTCCACTGAAGCTTTCTTT. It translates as CAWSSRGVSTEAFF. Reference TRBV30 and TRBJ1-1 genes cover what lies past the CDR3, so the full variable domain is SQTIHQWPATLVQPVGSPLSLECTVEGTSNPNLYWYRQAAGRGLQLLFYSVGIGQISSEVPQNLSASRPQDRQFILSSKKLLLSDSGFYLCAWSSRGVSTEAFFGQGTRLTVV.